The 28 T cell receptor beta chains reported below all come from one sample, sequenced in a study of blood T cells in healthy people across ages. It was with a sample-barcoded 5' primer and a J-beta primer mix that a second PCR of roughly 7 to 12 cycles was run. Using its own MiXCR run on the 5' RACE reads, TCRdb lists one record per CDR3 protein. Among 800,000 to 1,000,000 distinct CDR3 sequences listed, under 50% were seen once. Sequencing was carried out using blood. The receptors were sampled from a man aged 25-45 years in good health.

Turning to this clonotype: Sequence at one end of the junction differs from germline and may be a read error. The CDR3 spells CASSFGGQGYDEQFF. CDR3 bases: TGTGCCAGCAGCTTCGGTGGACAGGGCTACGATGAGCAGTTCTTC. The rearrangement uses TRBV7-9 and TRBJ2-1; 8 bases line up with TRBD1. This CDR3 has 15 residues. Germline V gene lookup returns CDR1 SEHNR and CDR2 FQNEAQ (reference sequence).

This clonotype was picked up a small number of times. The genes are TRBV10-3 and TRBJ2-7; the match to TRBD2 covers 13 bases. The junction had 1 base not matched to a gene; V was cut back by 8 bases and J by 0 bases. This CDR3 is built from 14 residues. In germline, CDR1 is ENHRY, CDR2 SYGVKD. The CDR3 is CAIGLAGDSYEQYF. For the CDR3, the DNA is TGTGCCATCGGACTAGCGGGGGACTCCTACGAGCAGTACTTC.

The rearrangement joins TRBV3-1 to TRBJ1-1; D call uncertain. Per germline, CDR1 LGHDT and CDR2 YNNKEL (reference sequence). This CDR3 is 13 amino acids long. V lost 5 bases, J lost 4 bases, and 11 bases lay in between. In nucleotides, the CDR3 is TGTGCCAGCAGCGGGTCCGGGATCACTGAAGCTTTCTTT. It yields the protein CASSGSGITEAFF.

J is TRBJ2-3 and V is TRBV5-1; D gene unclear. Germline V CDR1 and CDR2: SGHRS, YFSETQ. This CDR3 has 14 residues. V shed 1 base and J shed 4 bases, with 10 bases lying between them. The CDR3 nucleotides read TGCGCCAGCAGCTTGACGAACGGAGCAGATACGCAGTATTTT. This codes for CASSLTNGADTQYF. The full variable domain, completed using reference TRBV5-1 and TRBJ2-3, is KAGVTQTPRYLIKTRGQQVTLSCSPISGHRSVSWYQQTPGQGLQFLFEYFSETQRNKGNFPGRFSGRQFSNSRSEMNVSTLELGDSALYLCASSLTNGADTQYFGPGTRLTVL.

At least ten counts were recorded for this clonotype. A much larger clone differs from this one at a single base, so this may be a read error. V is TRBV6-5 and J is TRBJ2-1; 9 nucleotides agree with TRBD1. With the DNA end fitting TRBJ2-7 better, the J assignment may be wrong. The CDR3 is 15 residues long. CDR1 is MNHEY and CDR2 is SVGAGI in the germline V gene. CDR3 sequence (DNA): TGTGCCAGCAGTTTACAGGGGGCTGACTACAATGAGCAGTACTTC. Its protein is CASSLQGADYNEQYF.

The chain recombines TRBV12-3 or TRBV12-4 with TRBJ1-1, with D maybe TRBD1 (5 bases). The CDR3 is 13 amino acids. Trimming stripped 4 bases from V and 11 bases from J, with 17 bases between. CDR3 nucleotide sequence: TGTGCCAGCAGTTCGGGACCTTCCGAGGGTGCTTTCTTT. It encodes CASSSGPSEGAFF.

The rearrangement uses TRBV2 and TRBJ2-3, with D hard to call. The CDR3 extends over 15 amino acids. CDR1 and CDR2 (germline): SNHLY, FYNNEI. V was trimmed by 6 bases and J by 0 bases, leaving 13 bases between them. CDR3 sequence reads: CASSQRRGSTDTQYF. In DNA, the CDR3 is TGTGCCAGCAGCCAGAGACGTGGAAGCACAGATACGCAGTATTTT.

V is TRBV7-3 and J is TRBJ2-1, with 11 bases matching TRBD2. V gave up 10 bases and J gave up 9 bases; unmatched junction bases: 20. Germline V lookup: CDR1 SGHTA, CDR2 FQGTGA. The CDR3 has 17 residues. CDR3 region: CATKEEGFSGGAAEQFF. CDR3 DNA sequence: TGTGCCACCAAGGAAGAGGGGTTTAGCGGGGGGGCCGCTGAGCAGTTCTTC.

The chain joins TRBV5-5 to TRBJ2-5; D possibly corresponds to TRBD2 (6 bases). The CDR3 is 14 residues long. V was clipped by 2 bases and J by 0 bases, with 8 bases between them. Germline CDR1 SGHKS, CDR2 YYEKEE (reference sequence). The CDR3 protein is CASSLWGDQETQYF. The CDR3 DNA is TGTGCCAGCAGCTTATGGGGGGACCAAGAGACCCAGTACTTC.

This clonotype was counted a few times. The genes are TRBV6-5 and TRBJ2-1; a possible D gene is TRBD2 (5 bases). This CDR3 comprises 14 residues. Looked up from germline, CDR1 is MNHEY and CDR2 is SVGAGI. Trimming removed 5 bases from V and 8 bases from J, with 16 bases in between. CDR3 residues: CASSRWHFSDEQFF. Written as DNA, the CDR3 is TGTGCCAGCAGTAGGTGGCATTTTAGCGATGAGCAGTTCTTC.

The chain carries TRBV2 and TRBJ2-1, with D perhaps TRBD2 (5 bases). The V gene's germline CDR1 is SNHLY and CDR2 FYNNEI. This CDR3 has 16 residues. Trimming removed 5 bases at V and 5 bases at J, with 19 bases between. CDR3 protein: CASSKGSASLNNEQFF. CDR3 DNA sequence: TGTGCCAGCAGTAAGGGCTCGGCTAGCCTCAACAATGAGCAGTTCTTC.

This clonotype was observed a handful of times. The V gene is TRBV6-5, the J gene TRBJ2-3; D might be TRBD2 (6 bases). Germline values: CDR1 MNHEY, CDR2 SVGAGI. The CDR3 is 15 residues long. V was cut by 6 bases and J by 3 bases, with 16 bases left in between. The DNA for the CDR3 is TGTGCCAGCAGAACAAGCGGGTGGGATACAGATACGCAGTATTTT. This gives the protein CASRTSGWDTDTQYF.

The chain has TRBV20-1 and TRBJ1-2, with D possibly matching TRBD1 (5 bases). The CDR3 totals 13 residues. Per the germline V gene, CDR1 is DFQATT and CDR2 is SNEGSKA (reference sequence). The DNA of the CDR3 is TGCAGCCATACGGGGGTAGCATCCGTTGGCTACACCTTC. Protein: CSHTGVASVGYTF.

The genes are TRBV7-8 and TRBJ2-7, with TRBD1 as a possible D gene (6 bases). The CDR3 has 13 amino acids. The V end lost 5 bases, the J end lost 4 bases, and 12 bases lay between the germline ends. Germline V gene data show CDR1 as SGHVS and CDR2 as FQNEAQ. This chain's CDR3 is CASSHRTVYEQYF. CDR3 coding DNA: TGTGCCAGCAGCCACCGGACAGTGTACGAGCAGTACTTC.

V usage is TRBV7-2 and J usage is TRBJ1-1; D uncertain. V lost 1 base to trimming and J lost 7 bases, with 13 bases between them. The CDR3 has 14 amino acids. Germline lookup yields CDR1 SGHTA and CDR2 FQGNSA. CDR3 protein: CASSLGMGRLEAFF. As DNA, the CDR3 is TGTGCCAGCAGCTTAGGAATGGGCAGACTTGAAGCTTTCTTT.

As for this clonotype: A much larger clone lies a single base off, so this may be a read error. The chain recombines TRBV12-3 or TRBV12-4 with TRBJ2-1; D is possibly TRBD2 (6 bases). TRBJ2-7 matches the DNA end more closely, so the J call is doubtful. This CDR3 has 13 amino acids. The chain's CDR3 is CASSGGFYNEQYF. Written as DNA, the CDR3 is TGTGCCAGCAGTGGGGGGTTTTACAATGAGCAGTACTTC.

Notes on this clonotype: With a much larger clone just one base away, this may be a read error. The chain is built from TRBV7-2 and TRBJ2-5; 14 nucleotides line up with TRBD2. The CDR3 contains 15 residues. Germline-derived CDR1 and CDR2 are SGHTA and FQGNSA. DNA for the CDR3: TGTGCCGGCAGCTTAGGGACTAGCGGGGGAAGGACCCAGTACTTC. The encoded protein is CAGSLGTSGGRTQYF.

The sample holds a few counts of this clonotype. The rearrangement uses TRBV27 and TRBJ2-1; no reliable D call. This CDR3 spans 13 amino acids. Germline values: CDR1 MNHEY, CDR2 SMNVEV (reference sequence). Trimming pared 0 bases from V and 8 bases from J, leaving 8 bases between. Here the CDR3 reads CASSLSIGDEQFF. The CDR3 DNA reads TGTGCCAGCAGTTTATCGATCGGCGATGAGCAGTTCTTC.

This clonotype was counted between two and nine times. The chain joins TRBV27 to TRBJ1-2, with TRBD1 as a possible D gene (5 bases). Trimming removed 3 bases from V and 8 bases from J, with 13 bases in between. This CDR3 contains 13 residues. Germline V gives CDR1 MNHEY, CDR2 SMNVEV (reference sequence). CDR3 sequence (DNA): TGTGCCAGCAGTTTGGGGCCAGACTTCGGCTACACCTTC. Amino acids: CASSLGPDFGYTF.

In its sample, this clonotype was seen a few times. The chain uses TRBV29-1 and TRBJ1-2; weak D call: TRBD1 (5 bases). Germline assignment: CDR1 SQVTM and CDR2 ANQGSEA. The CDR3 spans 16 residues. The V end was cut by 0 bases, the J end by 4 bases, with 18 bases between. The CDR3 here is CSVEDDSANRPYGYTF. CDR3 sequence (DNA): TGCAGCGTTGAAGATGACAGTGCGAACCGACCCTATGGCTACACCTTC.

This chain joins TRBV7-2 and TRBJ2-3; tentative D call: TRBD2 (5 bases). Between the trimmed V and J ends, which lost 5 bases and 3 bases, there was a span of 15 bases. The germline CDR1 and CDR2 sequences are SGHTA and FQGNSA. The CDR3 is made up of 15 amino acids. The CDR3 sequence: CASSPWGPGTDTQYF. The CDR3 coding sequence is TGTGCCAGCAGCCCCTGGGGTCCGGGGACAGATACGCAGTATTTT.

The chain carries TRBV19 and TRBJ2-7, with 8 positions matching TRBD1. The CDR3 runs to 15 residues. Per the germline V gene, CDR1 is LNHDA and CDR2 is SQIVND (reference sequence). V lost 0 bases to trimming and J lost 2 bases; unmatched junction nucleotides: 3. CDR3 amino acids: CASSIDLGQAYEQYF. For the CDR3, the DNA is TGTGCCAGTAGTATAGATCTGGGACAGGCCTACGAGCAGTACTTC.

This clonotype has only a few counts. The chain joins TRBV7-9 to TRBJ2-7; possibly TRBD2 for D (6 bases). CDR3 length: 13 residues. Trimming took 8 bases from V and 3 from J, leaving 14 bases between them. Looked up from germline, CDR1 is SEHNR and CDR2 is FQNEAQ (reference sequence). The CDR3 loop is CASGRTTRYEQYF. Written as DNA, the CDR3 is TGTGCCAGCGGTAGGACTACACGCTACGAGCAGTACTTC.

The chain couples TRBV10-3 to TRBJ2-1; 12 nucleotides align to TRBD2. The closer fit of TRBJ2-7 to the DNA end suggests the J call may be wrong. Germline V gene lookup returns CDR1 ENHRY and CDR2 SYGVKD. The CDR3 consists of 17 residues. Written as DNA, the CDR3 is TGTGCCACGCAACTAGCGGGGGGCCTGAGCTCCTACAATGAGCAGTACTTC. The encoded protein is CATQLAGGLSSYNEQYF.

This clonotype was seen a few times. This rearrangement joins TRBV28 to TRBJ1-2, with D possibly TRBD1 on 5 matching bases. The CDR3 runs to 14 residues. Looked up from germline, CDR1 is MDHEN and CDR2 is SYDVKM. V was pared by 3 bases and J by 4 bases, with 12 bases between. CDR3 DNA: TGTGCCAGCAGTTTGCGGGGGGGACCCTATGGCTACACCTTC. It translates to CASSLRGGPYGYTF.

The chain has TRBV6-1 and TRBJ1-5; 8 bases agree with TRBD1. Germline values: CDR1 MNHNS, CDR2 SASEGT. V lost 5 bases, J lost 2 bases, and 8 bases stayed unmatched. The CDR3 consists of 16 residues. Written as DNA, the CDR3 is TGTGCCAGCAGTAACCCCCAGGGGGCTGGCAATCAGCCCCAGCATTTT. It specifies CASSNPQGAGNQPQHF.

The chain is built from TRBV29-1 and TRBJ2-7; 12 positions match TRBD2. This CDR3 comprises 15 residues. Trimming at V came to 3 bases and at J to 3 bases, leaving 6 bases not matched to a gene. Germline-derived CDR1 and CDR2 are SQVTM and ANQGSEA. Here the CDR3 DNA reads TGCAGCGTTGAGTCTCGGACTAGCGGGGACTACGAGCAGTACTTC. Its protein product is CSVESRTSGDYEQYF.

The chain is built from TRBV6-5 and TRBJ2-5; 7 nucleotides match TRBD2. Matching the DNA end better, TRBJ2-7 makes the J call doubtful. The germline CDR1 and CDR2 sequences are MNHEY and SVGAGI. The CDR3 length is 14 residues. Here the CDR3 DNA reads TGTGCCAGCAGTTACGCGCGGGGGTCCTACGAGCAGTACTTC. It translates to CASSYARGSYEQYF.